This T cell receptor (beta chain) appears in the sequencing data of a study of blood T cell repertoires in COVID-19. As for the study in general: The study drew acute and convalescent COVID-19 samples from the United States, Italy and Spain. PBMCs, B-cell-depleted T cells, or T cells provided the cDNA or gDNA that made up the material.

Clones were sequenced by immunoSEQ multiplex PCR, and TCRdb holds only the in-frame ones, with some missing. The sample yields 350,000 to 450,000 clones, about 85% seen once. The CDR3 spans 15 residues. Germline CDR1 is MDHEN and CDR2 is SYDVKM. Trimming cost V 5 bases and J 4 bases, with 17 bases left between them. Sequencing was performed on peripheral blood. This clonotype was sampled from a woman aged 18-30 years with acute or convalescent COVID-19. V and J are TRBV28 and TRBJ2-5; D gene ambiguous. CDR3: CASSMKFQEIETQYF. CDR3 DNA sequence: TGTGCCAGCAGTATGAAATTCCAGGAAATAGAGACCCAGTACTTC.